The 14 T cell receptor beta chains listed next were all sequenced from one sample in a study of regulatory T cells in long-lasting Graves disease. Time point defined: newly diagnosed GD, antithyroid drugs for less than 3 months. PBMC RNA served as the TCR library source. In building TCR beta libraries, iRepertoire HTBI primers were used together with Arm-PCR of CDR3 regions. TCRdb itself ran the multiplex PCR reads through MiXCR, one entry per CDR3 protein. The table lists 200,000 to 300,000 distinct CDR3 sequences, 20% to 25% of them singletons. The sample here was peripheral blood mononuclear cells (PBMCs), taken at new diagnosis, from a patient treated with antithyroid drugs. These receptor sequences come from a female donor with Graves disease.

This clonotype was found a few times. This chain joins TRBV5-1 and TRBJ2-3; 7 nucleotides match TRBD2. This CDR3 spans 16 amino acids. The junction had 6 bases not matched to a gene; V was cut back by 1 base and J by 1 base. The germline V gene has CDR1 SGHRS and CDR2 YFSETQ. Written as DNA, the CDR3 is TGCGCCAGCAGCTTGTCAGGGAGGGTGGGCACAGATACGCAGTATTTT. Protein sequence: CASSLSGRVGTDTQYF.

The chain links TRBV7-9 to TRBJ2-1; 9 nucleotides agree with TRBD1. With V trimmed by 5 bases and J by 6 bases, 2 bases remained unmatched. Germline V gives CDR1 SEHNR, CDR2 FQNEAQ (reference sequence). This CDR3 is built from 13 residues. The CDR3 sequence: CASSKTGGNEQFF. CDR3 DNA: TGTGCCAGCAGCAAGACAGGGGGCAATGAGCAGTTCTTC.

Many counts were recorded for this clonotype. The gene calls are TRBV10-1 and TRBJ2-1, with D tentatively TRBD1 (7 bases). This CDR3 is built from 16 residues. CDR1 WNHNN and CDR2 SYGVQD come from the germline V gene (reference sequence). Deletions cut 3 bases from V and 1 base from J, with 13 bases between. The CDR3: CASSDSGGSSYNEQFF. The CDR3 nucleotides read TGCGCCAGCAGTGATTCAGGGGGGAGTTCCTACAATGAGCAGTTCTTC.

The sample holds a few counts of this clonotype. The rearrangement links TRBV6-2 or TRBV6-3 to TRBJ2-4; D is possibly TRBD1 (5 bases). The CDR3 is 15 amino acids. Trimming took off 9 bases at V and 0 bases at J, with 15 bases between the two ends. The germline V gene has CDR1 MNHEY and CDR2 SVGEGT. The CDR3 DNA follows: TGTGCCAGTAGGTCAGGGTTCCTAGCCAAAAACATTCAGTACTTC. Amino acid sequence: CASRSGFLAKNIQYF.

This clonotype has at least ten counts. The J gene is TRBJ2-1, the V gene TRBV15; D might be TRBD1 or TRBD2, each matching 6 bases. The V and J ends lost 5 bases and 0 bases respectively, with 14 bases between them. Germline V CDR1 and CDR2: LNHNV, YYDKDF (reference sequence). The CDR3 has 16 amino acids. CDR3 region: CATSHIGGLSYNEQFF. The DNA of the CDR3 is TGTGCCACCAGCCACATCGGGGGCCTCTCCTACAATGAGCAGTTCTTC.

This clonotype was seen more than once but under ten times. The rearrangement uses TRBV20-1 and TRBJ2-5; D tentatively fits TRBD1 or TRBD2 (6 bases each). V gave up 3 bases and J gave up 4 bases, with 15 bases separating them. Per germline, CDR1 DFQATT and CDR2 SNEGSKA (reference sequence). This CDR3 has 14 amino acids. CDR3 in amino acids: CSASRRGVRETQYF. CDR3 DNA: TGCAGTGCTAGTAGGAGGGGGGTCCGAGAGACCCAGTACTTC.

This clonotype was picked up many times. The V gene is TRBV20-1, the J gene TRBJ2-5, with 10 bases identical to TRBD1. CDR3 length equals 12 residues. Germline-derived CDR1 and CDR2 are DFQATT and SNEGSKA (reference sequence). With 6 bases clipped from V and 5 bases from J, the junction kept 3 bases outside the gene matches. CDR3 nucleotide sequence: TGCAGTGCCCCGGACAGGGGGGAGACCCAGTACTTC. It is translated as CSAPDRGETQYF.

The V gene is TRBV5-1, the J gene TRBJ2-7, with D perhaps matching TRBD1 or TRBD2 (5 bases each). Germline lookup yields CDR1 SGHRS and CDR2 YFSETQ. V lost 2 bases to trimming and J lost 2 bases, with 14 bases between them. The CDR3 sequence is 15 residues long. Here the CDR3 DNA reads TGCGCCAGCAGCTTAGAGGGGACCGTCCCCTACGAGCAGTACTTC. Translation: CASSLEGTVPYEQYF.

This clonotype was observed at least ten times. This sequence joins TRBV30 and TRBJ1-6; 7 bases line up with TRBD1. The V and J ends lost 2 bases and 4 bases, in that order; junction bases with no gene match: 11. CDR1 is GTSNPN and CDR2 is SVGIG in the germline V gene (reference sequence). The CDR3 sequence is 17 residues long. CDR3: CAWSLRTGPTYNSPLHF. CDR3 DNA: TGTGCCTGGAGTCTAAGGACAGGACCTACTTATAATTCACCCCTCCACTTT.

This clonotype has a handful of counts. This chain joins TRBV12-3 or TRBV12-4 and TRBJ2-2; 10 bases map to TRBD1. The CDR3 runs to 15 residues. V trimming: 8 bases; J trimming: 4 bases; junction bases outside the gene matches: 7. CDR3 coding DNA: TGTGCCAGCGCGTTGGGGACAGGGGTCACCGGGGAGCTGTTTTTT. Translated, it gives CASALGTGVTGELFF.

This clonotype has at least ten counts. The chain couples TRBV11-3 to TRBJ2-7, with 7 bases aligning to TRBD2. This CDR3 has 14 amino acids. Germline loops: CDR1 SGHNT, CDR2 YENEEA. V shed 3 bases, J shed 2 bases, and the junction held 4 bases outside the gene matches. The CDR3 loop reads CASSFRDYPYEQYF. The CDR3 DNA is TGTGCCAGCAGCTTTCGGGACTACCCCTACGAGCAGTACTTC.

The chain links TRBV7-6 to TRBJ2-1, with 10 bases that match TRBD2. CDR3 length: 17 residues. CDR1 and CDR2 (germline): SGHVS, FNYEAQ. Germline trimming cut 5 bases from V and 1 base from J; bases unmatched to any gene: 8. In DNA, the CDR3 is TGTGCCAGCAGCCCTACTAGCGGGGACCCTTCCTACAATGAGCAGTTCTTC. Translating gives CASSPTSGDPSYNEQFF.

With regard to this clonotype: One junction end does not reproduce the germline sequence, and a read error may be involved. V usage is TRBV11-2 and J usage is TRBJ2-7; tentatively, D is TRBD1 (7 bases). Germline values: CDR1 SGHAT, CDR2 FQNNGV. The CDR3 contains 14 residues. CDR3 DNA sequence: TGTGCCAGCAGCCCCCGTACGCGGGACAGCGAGCGGTACTTC. It translates to CASSPRTRDSERYF.

The J gene is TRBJ1-4, the V gene TRBV6-1; no definite D call. Trimming shortened V by 5 bases and J by 1 base, and 11 bases separated the two germline ends. The CDR3 length is 15 residues. Germline-derived CDR1 and CDR2 are MNHNS and SASEGT. CDR3 DNA: TGTGCCAGCAGTCAAGACACGGGAACTAATGAAAAACTGTTTTTT. This encodes CASSQDTGTNEKLFF.